A single sample is the source of the 18 T cell receptor beta chains below, sequenced in a study of post-analysis software for immune sequencing data. These receptors lack a known antigen. General study findings and limits: Relative to controls, patients had several TRBV segments at higher frequency, with TRBV5-6, TRBV5-1 and TRBV20-1 among these.

The TCR beta cDNA libraries contained unique molecular identifiers. TCRdb called the PCR reads again in MiXCR, with one record for every CDR3 protein. In the table there are some 700,000 distinct CDR3 sequences, over 45% of which are singletons. Sequencing input: blood. These receptors were collected from a girl aged 2 to 9 with multiple sclerosis.

The chain couples TRBV29-1 to TRBJ1-2; 7 nucleotides agree with TRBD1. After removal of 5 bases from V and 0 bases from J, the junction contained 15 bases not matched to a gene. Germline lookup yields CDR1 SQVTM and CDR2 ANQGSEA. The CDR3 spans 17 residues. CDR3 region: CSVPQMRTGFTNYGYTF. The DNA for the CDR3 is TGCAGCGTTCCCCAGATGAGGACAGGCTTTACTAACTATGGCTACACCTTC.

Here the CDR3 DNA reads TGTGCCAGCCAAGACCGCGGCACAACTAATGAAAAACTGTTTTTT. Its translation: CASQDRGTTNEKLFF. The V call is TRBV19, the J call TRBJ1-4; D not certain. Germline-derived CDR1 and CDR2 are LNHDA and SQIVND (reference sequence). CDR3 length equals 15 residues. Trimming left V 9 bases short and J 0 bases short, with 14 bases between.

The V call is TRBV27, the J call TRBJ1-2; D is ambiguous. The CDR3 consists of 15 residues. The V gene lost 6 bases and the J gene lost 2 bases, with 16 bases spanning the gap. Germline V gene lookup returns CDR1 MNHEY and CDR2 SMNVEV (reference sequence). The CDR3 coding sequence is TGTGCCAGCAGCCTATCTCCAGTTGCGAACTATGGCTACACCTTC. As protein: CASSLSPVANYGYTF.

The chain combines TRBV9 with TRBJ2-1; 8 positions match TRBD2. The CDR3 covers 15 residues. Germline CDR1 SGDLS, CDR2 YYNGEE. The trim removed 0 bases at V and 11 bases at J, leaving 10 bases unmatched. CDR3 nucleotides: TGTGCCAGCAGCGTAGCGGGGGGGCCGGAAGGTCAGCAGTTCTTC. It codes for CASSVAGGPEGQQFF.

V gene TRBV7-9 combines with J gene TRBJ1-4, with D tentatively TRBD1 (5 bases). CDR3 length: 14 residues. Germline CDR1 SEHNR, CDR2 FQNEAQ (reference sequence). V dropped 3 bases and J dropped 10 bases, with 15 bases sitting between them. This CDR3 reads CASSFGTPPGKLFF. CDR3 sequence (DNA): TGTGCCAGCAGCTTCGGGACTCCTCCTGGAAAACTGTTTTTT. The full variable domain, completed using reference TRBV7-9 and TRBJ1-4, is DTGVSQNPRHKITKRGQNVTFRCDPISEHNRLYWYRQTLGQGPEFLTYFQNEAQLEKSRLLSDRFSAERPKGSFSTLEIQRTEQGDSAMYLCASSFGTPPGKLFFGSGTQLSVL.

This chain links TRBV7-9 with TRBJ2-5; tentatively, D is TRBD2 (5 bases). The CDR3 runs 13 residues. V was pared by 5 bases and J by 6 bases, with 13 bases between. CDR1 and CDR2 (germline): SEHNR, FQNEAQ (reference sequence). The CDR3 loop is CASSQIGEQTQYF. As DNA, the CDR3 is TGTGCCAGCAGCCAAATCGGGGAGCAGACCCAGTACTTC.

CDR3 loop: CAITGTETSYEQYF. CDR3 nucleotide sequence: TGTGCCATCACCGGGACAGAAACCTCCTACGAGCAGTACTTC. The J gene is TRBJ2-7, the V gene TRBV10-3; TRBD1 matches 7 bases. The CDR3 consists of 14 residues. The junction had 6 bases not matched to a gene; V was cut back by 7 bases and J by 0 bases. The germline gives CDR1 ENHRY, CDR2 SYGVKD.

The CDR3 loop is CASSLVIDSQETQYF. DNA for the CDR3: TGTGCCAGCAGCTTAGTAATCGACAGCCAAGAGACCCAGTACTTC. The chain joins TRBV7-2 to TRBJ2-5, with D possibly TRBD1 on 5 matching bases. Germline V gives CDR1 SGHTA, CDR2 FQGNSA. The V gene lost 1 base and the J gene lost 1 base, with 10 bases spanning the gap. The CDR3 consists of 15 residues.

The J gene is TRBJ1-1, the V gene TRBV18; D gene unclear. Germline assignment: CDR1 KGHSH and CDR2 LQKENI. Trimming took off 3 bases at V and 4 bases at J, with 6 bases between the two ends. The CDR3 totals 12 residues. Written as DNA, the CDR3 is TGTGCCAGCTCACCTGGACTCACTGAAGCTTTCTTT. Translated: CASSPGLTEAFF.

This chain links TRBV30 with TRBJ1-2; perhaps TRBD1 as D (5 bases). Between the trimmed V and J ends, which lost 4 bases and 0 bases, there was a span of 9 bases. The germline V gene encodes CDR1 GTSNPN and CDR2 SVGIG (reference sequence). The CDR3 is made up of 13 amino acids. CDR3 sequence (DNA): TGTGCCTGGAATACAGGAACTAACTATGGCTACACCTTC. Its translation is CAWNTGTNYGYTF.

This clonotype was recorded a few times. This sequence joins TRBV7-9 and TRBJ2-1, with 11 positions matching TRBD2. The CDR3 has 16 amino acids. V gave up 4 bases and J gave up 0 bases; unmatched junction bases: 2. Germline CDR1 SEHNR, CDR2 FQNEAQ (reference sequence). This chain's CDR3 is CASSSTSGTSYNEQFF. The CDR3 DNA reads TGTGCCAGCAGCTCGACTAGCGGGACCTCCTACAATGAGCAGTTCTTC.

The genes are TRBV5-1 and TRBJ2-7; maybe TRBD2 (5 bases). Trimming left V 0 bases short and J 0 bases short, with 16 bases between. Germline CDR1 is SGHRS and CDR2 is YFSETQ. The CDR3 extends over 17 amino acids. The CDR3 coding sequence is TGCGCCAGCAGCTTGGTATCGGGGAAAGCGAGCTCCTACGAGCAGTACTTC. Amino acids: CASSLVSGKASSYEQYF. The full variable domain, with the rest looked up from reference TRBV5-1 and TRBJ2-7, is KAGVTQTPRYLIKTRGQQVTLSCSPISGHRSVSWYQQTPGQGLQFLFEYFSETQRNKGNFPGRFSGRQFSNSRSEMNVSTLELGDSALYLCASSLVSGKASSYEQYFGPGTRLTVT.

Only one count was recorded for this clonotype. The rearrangement uses TRBV7-9 and TRBJ2-4; 7 bases map to TRBD1. The CDR3 consists of 20 residues. Germline CDR1 SEHNR, CDR2 FQNEAQ (reference sequence). V shed 6 bases and J 0 bases; nucleotides not matched to a gene: 20. The CDR3: CASSAPPRDSTFLAKNIQYF. Here the CDR3 DNA reads TGTGCCAGCAGTGCCCCACCTCGGGACAGTACTTTCCTAGCCAAAAACATTCAGTACTTC. The full variable domain, in which reference TRBV7-9 and TRBJ2-4 provide the parts outside the CDR3, is DTGVSQNPRHKITKRGQNVTFRCDPISEHNRLYWYRQTLGQGPEFLTYFQNEAQLEKSRLLSDRFSAERPKGSFSTLEIQRTEQGDSAMYLCASSAPPRDSTFLAKNIQYFGAGTRLSVL.

This chain uses TRBV29-1 with TRBJ2-3, with 8 nucleotides matching TRBD2. Looked up from germline, CDR1 is SQVTM and CDR2 is ANQGSEA. This CDR3 has 13 amino acids. Losses at the gene ends were 5 bases for V and 4 bases for J; bases not matched to a gene: 5. Here the CDR3 reads CSVNSGTPDTQYF. CDR3 nucleotide sequence: TGCAGCGTTAATAGCGGGACTCCAGATACGCAGTATTTT.

This chain connects TRBV14 to TRBJ2-1; 9 bases line up with TRBD2. The CDR3 loop spans 13 amino acids. The trim removed 2 bases at V and 13 bases at J, leaving 6 bases unmatched. Germline values: CDR1 SGHDN, CDR2 FVKESK. CDR3 sequence (DNA): TGTGCCAGCAGCCAACTGCTAGCGGGGATCCAGTTCTTC. This translates into CASSQLLAGIQFF.

The genes are TRBV7-6 and TRBJ2-7; possibly TRBD2 for D (5 bases). Germline values: CDR1 SGHVS, CDR2 FNYEAQ. This CDR3 comprises 15 residues. The V and J ends lost 1 base and 7 bases respectively, with 17 bases between them. The DNA for the CDR3 is TGTGCCAGCAGCTTAGAATGGGAGAGCTCGGGAGAGCAGTACTTC. Its translation is CASSLEWESSGEQYF.

The V gene is TRBV11-2, the J gene TRBJ2-5; TRBD2 agrees at 7 bases. CDR1 is SGHAT and CDR2 is FQNNGV in the germline V gene. Germline trimming cut 5 bases from V and 5 bases from J; bases unmatched to any gene: 5. The CDR3 consists of 13 residues. The CDR3 loop is CASSPMRGETQYF. CDR3 coding DNA: TGTGCCAGCAGCCCTATGCGGGGGGAGACCCAGTACTTC.

A few counts support this clonotype. The V call is TRBV10-3, the J call TRBJ2-3; weak D call: TRBD2 (5 bases). Trimming shortened V by 4 bases and J by 1 base, and 9 bases separated the two germline ends. The CDR3 totals 14 residues. Germline values: CDR1 ENHRY, CDR2 SYGVKD. The CDR3 loop is CAISAGLGTDTQYF. The CDR3 DNA is TGTGCCATCAGTGCTGGACTGGGCACAGATACGCAGTATTTT.